This TCR beta chain was sequenced in a study of T cell responses to AZD1222 COVID-19 vaccine. Findings and caveats of the study: Spike-specific TCR repertoires showed rising breadth and depth after two AZD1222 doses. No day 14 peak samples; only post-peak repertoires were characterized. Females made up more of the donors, who were largely white British, and clonal diversity may have come out too low.

Germline V gene data show CDR1 as MDHEN and CDR2 as SYDVKM. Trimming took 8 bases from V and 6 from J; bases not matched to a gene: 7. The CDR3 is 13 residues long. Sequenced by immunoSEQ multiplex PCR; TCRdb stores in-frame clones only, minus some. This sample has some 100,000 clones, with 70% to 90% found just once. Turning to this clone: Its antigen is currently unknown.

This receptor was identified in an adult who received the AZD1222 COVID-19 vaccine. The V call is TRBV28, the J call TRBJ1-5; 7 bases align to TRBD1. The material was peripheral blood, obtained 28 days after the second AZD1222 dose. CDR3 sequence reads: CASSDRARQPQHF. The CDR3 bases are TGTGCCAGCTCAGACAGGGCGCGTCAGCCCCAGCATTTT.